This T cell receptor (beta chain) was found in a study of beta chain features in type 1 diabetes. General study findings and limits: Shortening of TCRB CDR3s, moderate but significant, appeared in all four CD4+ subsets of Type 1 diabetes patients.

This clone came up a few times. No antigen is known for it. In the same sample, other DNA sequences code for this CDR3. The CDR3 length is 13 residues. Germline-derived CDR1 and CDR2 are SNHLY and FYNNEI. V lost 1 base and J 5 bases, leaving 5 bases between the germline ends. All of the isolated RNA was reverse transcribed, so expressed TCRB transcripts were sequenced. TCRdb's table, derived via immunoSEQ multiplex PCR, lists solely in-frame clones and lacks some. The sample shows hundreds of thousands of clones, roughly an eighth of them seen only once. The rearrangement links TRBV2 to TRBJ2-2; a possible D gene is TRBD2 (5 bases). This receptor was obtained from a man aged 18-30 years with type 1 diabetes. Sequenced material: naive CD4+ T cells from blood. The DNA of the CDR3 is TGTGCCAGCAGTGAAGGAGGGACCGGGGAGCTGTTTTTT. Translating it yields CASSEGGTGELFF.